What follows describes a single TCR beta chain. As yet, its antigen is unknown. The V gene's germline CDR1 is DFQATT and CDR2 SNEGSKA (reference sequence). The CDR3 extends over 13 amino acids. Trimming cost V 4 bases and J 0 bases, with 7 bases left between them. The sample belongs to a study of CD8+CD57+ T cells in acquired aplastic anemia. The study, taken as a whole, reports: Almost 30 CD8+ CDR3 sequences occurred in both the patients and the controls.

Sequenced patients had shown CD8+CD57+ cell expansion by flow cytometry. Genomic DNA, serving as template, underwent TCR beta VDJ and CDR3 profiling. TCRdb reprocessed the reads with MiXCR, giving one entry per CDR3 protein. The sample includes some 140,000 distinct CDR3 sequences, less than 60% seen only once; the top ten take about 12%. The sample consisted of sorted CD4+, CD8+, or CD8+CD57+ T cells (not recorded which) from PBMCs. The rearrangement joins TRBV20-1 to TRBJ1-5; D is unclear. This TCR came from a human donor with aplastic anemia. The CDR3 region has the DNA TGCAGTGCTAACAGCGATAGCAATCAGCCCCAGCATTTT. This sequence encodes CSANSDSNQPQHF.